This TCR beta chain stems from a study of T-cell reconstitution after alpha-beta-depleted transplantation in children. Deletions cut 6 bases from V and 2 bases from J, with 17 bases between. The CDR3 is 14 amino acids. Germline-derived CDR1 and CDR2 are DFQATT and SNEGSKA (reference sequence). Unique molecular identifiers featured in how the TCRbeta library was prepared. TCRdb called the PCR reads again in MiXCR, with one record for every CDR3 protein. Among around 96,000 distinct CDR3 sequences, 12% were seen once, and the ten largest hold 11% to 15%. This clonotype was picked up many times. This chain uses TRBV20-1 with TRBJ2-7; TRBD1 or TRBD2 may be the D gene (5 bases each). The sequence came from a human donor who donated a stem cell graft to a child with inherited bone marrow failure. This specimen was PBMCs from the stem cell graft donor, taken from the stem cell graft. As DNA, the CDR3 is TGCAGTGCCCGTAGTTGGGACCTCCCCTACGAGCAGTACTTC. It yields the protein CSARSWDLPYEQYF.